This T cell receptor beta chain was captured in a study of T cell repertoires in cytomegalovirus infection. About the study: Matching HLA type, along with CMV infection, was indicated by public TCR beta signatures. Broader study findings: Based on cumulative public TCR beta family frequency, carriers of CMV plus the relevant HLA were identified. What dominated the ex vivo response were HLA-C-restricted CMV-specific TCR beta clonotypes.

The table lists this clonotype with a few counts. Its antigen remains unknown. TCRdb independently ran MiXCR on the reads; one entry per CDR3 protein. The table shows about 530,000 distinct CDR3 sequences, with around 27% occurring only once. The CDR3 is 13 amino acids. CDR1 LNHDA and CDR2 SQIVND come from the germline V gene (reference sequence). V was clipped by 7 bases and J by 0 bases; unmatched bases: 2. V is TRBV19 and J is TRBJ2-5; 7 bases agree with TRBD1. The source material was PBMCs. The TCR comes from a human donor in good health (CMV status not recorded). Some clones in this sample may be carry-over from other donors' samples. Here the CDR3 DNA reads TGTGCCAGTAAGGGACAGTACCAAGAGACCCAGTACTTC. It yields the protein CASKGQYQETQYF.